The rows below give T cell receptor beta chains drawn from one sample of a study of regulatory T cells in long-lasting Graves disease. One entry per CDR3 protein results from TCRdb running MiXCR on the multiplex PCR reads. The data hold fewer than 600,000 distinct CDR3 sequences, with approximately 22% observed a single time. Sequencing was performed on peripheral blood mononuclear cells (PBMCs), taken when the disease was refractory, from a patient treated with antithyroid drugs. These receptors all come from a female donor with Graves disease. The CDR3 runs from the conserved cysteine through the conserved F or W. Each record gives: clone size, J gene, D gene, V gene, CDR3 DNA, CDR3 protein. D genes are given only for firm matches. Part of the rows lack a size; the others show once, few, many or a class for expanded clones.

>NA|TRBJ2-1|NA|TRBV13
TGTGCCAGCAGCCCCGTGGGAGATGAGCAGTTCTTC
CASSPVGDEQFF
>many|TRBJ2-6|TRBD1|TRBV11-2
TGTGCCAGCAGCCCCCTGCGAGGACAGGGCCTACGCTCTGGGGCCAACGTCCTGACTTTC
CASSPLRGQGLRSGANVLTF
>NA|TRBJ1-5|NA|TRBV2
TGTGCCAGCAGTGAAGAAACTGCTTATAGCAATCAGCCCCAGCATTTT
CASSEETAYSNQPQHF
>NA|TRBJ2-2|NA|TRBV5-1
TGCGCCAGCAGCTTGGCAGGGCATACGAACACCGGGGAGCTGTTTTTT
CASSLAGHTNTGELFF
>many|TRBJ2-7|TRBD2|TRBV28
TGTGCCAGCAGCTTGGGACTCGGACCGGGAGGCGAGCAGTACTTC
CASSLGLGPGGEQYF
>many|TRBJ1-1|NA|TRBV11-3
TGTGCCAGCAGCCCCTCTCGCCTCACTGAAGCTTTCTTT
CASSPSRLTEAFF
>few|TRBJ2-5|TRBD2|TRBV20-1
TGCAGTGCTAGAGATTCGCTCCGAACTAGCGGGGGGGTGTTCCCAGAGACCCAGTACTTC
CSARDSLRTSGGVFPETQYF
>many|TRBJ2-5|TRBD2|TRBV7-2
TGTGCCAGCAGCTCATCCGCGGGGGGCAGAGAGTACTTC
CASSSSAGGREYF
>NA|TRBJ1-4|NA|TRBV14
TGTGCCAGCAGCCAACTCAGGGAGAGTAATGAAAAACTGTTTTTT
CASSQLRESNEKLFF
>NA|TRBJ2-1|NA|TRBV7-2
TGTGCCAGCCTCCAGGGCCCTCGGCACTACAATGAGCAGTTCTTC
CASLQGPRHYNEQFF
>many|TRBJ2-4|TRBD1|TRBV7-2
TGTGCCAGCAGCCCCTCCCAGGGGGCAAACATTCAGTACTTC
CASSPSQGANIQYF
>many|TRBJ2-7|TRBD1|TRBV12-3/TRBV12-4
TGTGCCAGCAGTCCCCGGGGACAGGGGAGGTACGAGCAGTACTTC
CASSPRGQGRYEQYF
>NA|TRBJ2-1|NA|TRBV12-3/TRBV12-4
TGTGCCAGCAGTTTAGCAGATCTGGAGCAGTTCTTC
CASSLADLEQFF
>many|TRBJ2-7|NA|TRBV29-1
TGCAGCATCCGGGAGTCCCCCTTCTACGAGCAGTACTTC
CSIRESPFYEQYF
>few|TRBJ2-7|TRBD2|TRBV5-5
TGTGCCAGCAGCTTGACGGCTAGCGGCCACTCCTACGAGCAGTACTTC
CASSLTASGHSYEQYF
>NA|TRBJ2-2|NA|TRBV9
TGTGCCGGAGGAGGACTGACCGGGGAGCTGTTTTTT
CAGGGLTGELFF
>many|TRBJ1-2|TRBD1|TRBV20-1
TGCAGTGCCTTGAGGACAGGGGCGAGCTATGGCTACACCTTC
CSALRTGASYGYTF
>many|TRBJ1-2|NA|TRBV25-1
TGTGCCAGCAGTGTTGGGCCACACTATGGCTACACCTTC
CASSVGPHYGYTF
>many|TRBJ1-6|NA|TRBV2
TGTGCCAGCAGTGCCGGGACCCAGAGGGGTAATTCACCCCTCCACTTT
CASSAGTQRGNSPLHF
>many|TRBJ1-2|TRBD1|TRBV28
TGTGCCAGCATTCTCACTCAGGGGGCGCGGGGAGGCTACACCTTC
CASILTQGARGGYTF